The rows below give T cell receptor beta chains drawn from one sample of a study of T cells in localized non-small cell lung cancer. The protocol was immunoSEQ multiplex PCR, while the TCRdb copy is restricted to in-frame clones and leaves out a portion. Found here are about 52,000 clones, just over 85% of them singletons; the top ten hold 15% to 20%. Sequences were derived from peripheral blood, sampled before any cancer treatment. These TCRs come from a male donor aged 60 or older with stage III squamous cell lung carcinoma. Both conserved end residues are part of each CDR3. A D gene is named only where the DNA matches it firmly. Some rows have no size entry. The others give once, few or many, or a class for an expanded clone.

V gene	D gene	clone size	J gene	CDR3 DNA	CDR3 protein
TRBV5-1	TRBD1	-	TRBJ2-1	TGCGCCAGCAGCTTGGAGACAGGGCCCTACAATGAGCAGTTCTTC	CASSLETGPYNEQFF
TRBV5-4	-	-	TRBJ1-2	TGTGCCAGCAGCTCCGGCGGAAACTATGGCTACACCTTC	CASSSGGNYGYTF
TRBV4-2	-	-	TRBJ2-2	TGTGCCAGCAGCCTTAGAGGTCACAGGACAACCGGCGAGCTGTTTTTT	CASSLRGHRTTGELFF
TRBV6-5	-	-	TRBJ1-2	TGTGCCAGCAGTTACTTGCAGGGCTACACCTTC	CASSYLQGYTF
TRBV7-2	-	-	TRBJ2-7	TGTGCCAGCAGCCGAACCAGGGTCGAGTCCTACGAGCAGTACTTC	CASSRTRVESYEQYF
TRBV27	-	-	TRBJ2-6	TGTGCCAGCAGCACATTCTCTGGGGCCAACGTCCTGACTTTC	CASSTFSGANVLTF
TRBV2	TRBD1	few	TRBJ1-3	TGTGCCAGCAGTGAAGCCCCGACAGGGAATCGAGGAAACACCATATATTTT	CASSEAPTGNRGNTIYF
TRBV29-1	-	-	TRBJ1-5	TGCAGCGTTGCTAGCGGGACGGGCAATCAGCCCCAGCATTTT	CSVASGTGNQPQHF
TRBV6-6	TRBD1	-	TRBJ2-5	TGTGCCAGCAGTTACATGACAGGGGGCGCGGAGACCCAGTACTTC	CASSYMTGGAETQYF
TRBV7-8	-	-	TRBJ2-2	TGTGCCAGCAGCCCACTTGGACCAAGTACCGGGGAGCTGTTTTTT	CASSPLGPSTGELFF
TRBV4-2	TRBD1	-	TRBJ1-2	TGTGCCAGCAGCCAAGATAGGGACAGATTCTATGGCTACACCTTC	CASSQDRDRFYGYTF
TRBV6-5	-	few	TRBJ2-7	TGTGCCAGCAGGACAGGCCCGCGAGACTACGAGCAGTACTTC	CASRTGPRDYEQYF
TRBV10-2	-	-	TRBJ2-7	TGCGCCAGCAGTGAGAGGTTCTCCTACGAGCAGTACTTC	CASSERFSYEQYF
TRBV4-3	-	-	TRBJ1-1	TGCGCCAGCAGCCAAGAAGCAGGGAAGGGCACTGAAGCTTTCTTT	CASSQEAGKGTEAFF
TRBV7-3	-	-	TRBJ2-5	TGTGCCAGCAGCTTAACCGCGGGCTTGGAGACCCAGTACTTC	CASSLTAGLETQYF
TRBV2	-	-	TRBJ1-5	TGTGCCAGCAGGGGGGGACAGCCCCAGCATTTT	CASRGGQPQHF
TRBV5-1	TRBD1	once	TRBJ2-1	TGCGCCAGCAGCTTGACAGGGGTGGACAATGAGCAGTTCTTC	CASSLTGVDNEQFF
TRBV5-4	TRBD1	-	TRBJ1-1	TGTGCCAGCAGCCCCGGGAGGGGGCGCGGGAACACTGAAGCTTTCTTT	CASSPGRGRGNTEAFF